This T cell receptor beta chain was sequenced in a study of cytomegalovirus exposure and HLA in healthy donors. Overall study context: Most genotyped donors, about 81% of more than 300, had Caucasian-associated genetic ancestry. General study results and limits: Some V segments, including TRBV6-2 and TRBV6-3, were excluded as indistinguishable. Researchers counted around 180 TCR beta chains as cytomegalovirus-associated.

On this clone: Its antigen is not known.

Germline V gives CDR1 MNHEY, CDR2 SMNVEV (reference sequence). V shed 6 bases and J 3 bases; nucleotides not matched to a gene: 6. The CDR3 is 16 amino acids. The primer mix had 60 Vbeta and 13 Jbeta primers. The table came from immunoSEQ multiplex PCR; TCRdb's copy has only in-frame clones and leaves some out. Here the sample spans some 140,000 clones, around 75% being singletons. V gene TRBV27 combines with J gene TRBJ2-3; 13 nucleotides agree with TRBD2. The sequence was collected from a man aged 30 to 39 in good health and CMV-seropositive. Sequencing was performed on PBMCs. CDR3 residues: CASRRLAGGQTDTQYF. CDR3 coding DNA: TGTGCCAGCAGGCGACTAGCGGGGGGCCAGACAGATACGCAGTATTTT.